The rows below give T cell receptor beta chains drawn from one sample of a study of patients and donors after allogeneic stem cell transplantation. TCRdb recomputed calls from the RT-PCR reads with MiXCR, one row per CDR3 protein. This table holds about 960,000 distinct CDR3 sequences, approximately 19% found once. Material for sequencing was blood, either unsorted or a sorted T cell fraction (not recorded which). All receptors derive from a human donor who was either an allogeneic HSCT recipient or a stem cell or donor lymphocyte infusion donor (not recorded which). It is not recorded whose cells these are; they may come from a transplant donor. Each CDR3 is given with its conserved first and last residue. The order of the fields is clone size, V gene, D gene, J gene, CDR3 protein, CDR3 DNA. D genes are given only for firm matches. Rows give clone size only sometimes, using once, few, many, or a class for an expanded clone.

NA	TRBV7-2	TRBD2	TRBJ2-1	CASSFGLALYNEQFF	TGTGCCAGCAGCTTCGGACTAGCGCTCTACAATGAGCAGTTCTTC
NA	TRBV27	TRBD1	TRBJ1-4	CASAVTGGNEKLFF	TGTGCCAGCGCCGTGACAGGGGGGAATGAAAAACTGTTTTTT
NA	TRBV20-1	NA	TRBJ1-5	CSAQGRNQPQHF	TGCAGTGCTCAGGGTCGCAATCAGCCCCAGCATTTT
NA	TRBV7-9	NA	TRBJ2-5	CASSLLGEGETQYF	TGTGCCAGCAGCTTACTAGGTGAGGGAGAGACCCAGTACTTC
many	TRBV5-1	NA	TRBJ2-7	CASSLASGTYEQYF	TGCGCCAGCAGCTTGGCTTCAGGGACCTACGAGCAGTACTTC
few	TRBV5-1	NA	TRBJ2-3	CASSFPRDPGASTDTQYF	TGCGCCAGCAGCTTCCCTCGGGACCCCGGTGCTAGCACAGATACGCAGTATTTT
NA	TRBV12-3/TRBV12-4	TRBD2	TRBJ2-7	CASSTVSGGAGEQYF	TGTGCCAGCAGTACCGTTAGCGGGGGGGCCGGTGAGCAGTACTTC
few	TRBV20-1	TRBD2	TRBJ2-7	CSARISSGHYEQYF	TGCAGTGCTCGTATCTCTAGCGGGCACTACGAGCAGTACTTC
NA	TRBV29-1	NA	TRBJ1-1	CSVEGPGGGRTEAFF	TGCAGCGTTGAAGGCCCAGGCGGGGGCCGCACTGAAGCTTTCTTT
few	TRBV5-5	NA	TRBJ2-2	CASSWTLGGTGELFF	TGTGCCAGCAGCTGGACCCTTGGGGGTACCGGGGAGCTGTTTTTT
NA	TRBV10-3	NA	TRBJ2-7	CAISEGSGGLSYEQYF	TGTGCCATCAGTGAGGGTTCCGGGGGGCTGTCCTACGAGCAGTACTTC
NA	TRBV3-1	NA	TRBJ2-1	CASSQEPTTYNEQFF	TGTGCCAGCAGCCAAGAACCCACCACCTACAATGAGCAGTTCTTC
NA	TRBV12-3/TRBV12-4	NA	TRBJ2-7	CASSLGGNGRYEQYF	TGTGCCAGCAGTTTAGGGGGAAATGGACGATACGAGCAGTACTTC
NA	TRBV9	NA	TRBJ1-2	CASSGDLLYTF	TGTGCCAGCAGCGGGGACCTATTATACACCTTC
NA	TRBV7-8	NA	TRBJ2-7	CASSLRLGSPYEQYF	TGTGCCAGCAGCTTACGTTTAGGGTCCCCCTACGAGCAGTACTTC
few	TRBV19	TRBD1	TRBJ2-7	CASSDTGTGIDEQYF	TGTGCCAGTAGCGATACCGGGACAGGGATCGACGAGCAGTACTTC
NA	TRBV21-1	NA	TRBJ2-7	CASTSTRARAGHEQYF	TGTGCCAGCACCTCAACGAGGGCCCGAGCGGGCCACGAGCAGTACTTC
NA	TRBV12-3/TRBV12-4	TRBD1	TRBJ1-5	CASSLRQGDQHF	TGTGCCAGCAGTTTAAGACAGGGGGACCAGCATTTT
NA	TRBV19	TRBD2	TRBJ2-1	CASSETGTRDEQFF	TGTGCCAGTAGTGAAACCGGGACTAGGGATGAGCAGTTCTTC
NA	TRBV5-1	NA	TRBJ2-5	CASKVTGGPETQYF	TGCGCCAGCAAAGTAACCGGGGGCCCAGAGACCCAGTACTTC
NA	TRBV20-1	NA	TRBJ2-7	CSARWQAPQYF	TGCAGTGCTAGATGGCAGGCCCCGCAGTACTTC
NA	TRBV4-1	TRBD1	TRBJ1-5	CASSQAGTETYQPQHF	TGCGCCAGCAGCCAAGCCGGGACAGAGACCTATCAGCCCCAGCATTTT
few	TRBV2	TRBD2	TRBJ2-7	CGSSGAPIAGGYF	TGTGGCAGCAGCGGCGCCCCCATAGCGGGAGGCTACTTC
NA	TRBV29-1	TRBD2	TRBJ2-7	CSVTYTGTGGLAGGEQYF	TGCAGCGTTACTTACACCGGGACTGGCGGACTAGCCGGCGGCGAGCAGTACTTC
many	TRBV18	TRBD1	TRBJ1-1	CASSPKTGGSTEAFF	TGTGCCAGCTCACCGAAGACAGGGGGCTCAACTGAAGCTTTCTTT
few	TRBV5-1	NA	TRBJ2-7	CASSNTTVSGEQYF	TGCGCCAGCAGCAACACGACAGTGTCCGGCGAGCAGTACTTC
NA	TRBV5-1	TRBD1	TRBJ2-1	CASSLGNRGYEQFF	TGCGCCAGCAGCTTGGGGAACAGGGGGTACGAGCAGTTCTTC
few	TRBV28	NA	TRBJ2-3	CASSWDQSTDTQYF	TGTGCCAGCAGTTGGGACCAGTCCACAGATACGCAGTATTTT
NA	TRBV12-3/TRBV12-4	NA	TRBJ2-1	CASKTPGKEFGEQFF	TGTGCCAGCAAGACCCCGGGAAAAGAGTTCGGGGAGCAGTTCTTC
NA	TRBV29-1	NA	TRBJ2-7	CSVLWGASEQYF	TGCAGCGTTCTTTGGGGGGCTTCCGAGCAGTACTTC
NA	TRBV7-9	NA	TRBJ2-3	CASSLEVSPTDTQYF	TGTGCCAGCAGCTTAGAGGTGTCCCCCACAGATACGCAGTATTTT
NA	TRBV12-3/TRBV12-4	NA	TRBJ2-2	CASSLLGTDNTGELFF	TGTGCCAGCAGTTTATTGGGGACGGACAACACCGGGGAGCTGTTTTTT
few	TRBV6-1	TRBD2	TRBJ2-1	CASRSSGRDNEQFF	TGTGCCAGCAGGTCCAGCGGGAGGGACAATGAGCAGTTCTTC
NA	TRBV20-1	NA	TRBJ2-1	CSAPAGTEQFF	TGCAGTGCCCCTGCAGGGACGGAGCAGTTCTTC
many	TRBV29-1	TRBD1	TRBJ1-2	CSVEQGAGGYTF	TGCAGCGTTGAACAGGGGGCTGGTGGCTACACCTTC
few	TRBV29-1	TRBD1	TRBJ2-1	CSVEDWGQAREQFF	TGCAGCGTTGAAGATTGGGGACAGGCTAGGGAGCAGTTCTTC
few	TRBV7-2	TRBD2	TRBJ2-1	CASSLSLVASGYNEQFF	TGTGCCAGCAGCTTATCTTTGGTGGCTAGCGGATACAATGAGCAGTTCTTC
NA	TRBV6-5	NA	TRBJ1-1	CASSLGLSNTEAFF	TGTGCCAGCAGTTTGGGACTCTCGAACACTGAAGCTTTCTTT
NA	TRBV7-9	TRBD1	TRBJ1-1	CASSLGDRGRYTEAFF	TGTGCCAGCAGCTTAGGTGACAGGGGGCGGTACACTGAAGCTTTCTTT
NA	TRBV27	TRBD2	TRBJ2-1	CASSWGLANEQFF	TGTGCCAGCAGTTGGGGACTAGCGAATGAGCAGTTCTTC
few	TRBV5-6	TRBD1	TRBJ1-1	CASSLQGALAFF	TGTGCCAGCAGCTTGCAGGGGGCGTTAGCTTTCTTT
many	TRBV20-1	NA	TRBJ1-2	CSASPRVGGWNGYTF	TGCAGTGCTAGCCCGCGGGTAGGGGGGTGGAATGGCTACACCTTC
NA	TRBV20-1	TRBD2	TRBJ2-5	CSAKASGEVTQYF	TGCAGTGCTAAGGCTAGCGGGGAGGTGACCCAGTACTTC
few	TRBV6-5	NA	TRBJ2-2	CASSYSRRAPTGELFF	TGTGCCAGCAGTTACTCGCGGCGGGCCCCCACCGGGGAGCTGTTTTTT
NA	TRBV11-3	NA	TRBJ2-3	CASSLGPSVRTDTQYF	TGTGCCAGCAGCTTAGGACCGTCCGTCCGGACAGATACGCAGTATTTT
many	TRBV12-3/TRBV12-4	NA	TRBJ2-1	CASSWYNEQFF	TGTGCCAGCAGTTGGTACAATGAGCAGTTCTTC
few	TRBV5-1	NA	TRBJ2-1	CASSLGTNTPSYNEQFF	TGCGCCAGCAGCTTGGGTACCAATACTCCCTCCTACAATGAGCAGTTCTTC
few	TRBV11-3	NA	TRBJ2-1	CASSPRTPGEYNEQFF	TGTGCCAGCAGCCCGAGGACCCCCGGGGAATACAATGAGCAGTTCTTC
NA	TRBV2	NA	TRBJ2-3	CASRGAGLSTDTQYF	TGTGCCAGCAGGGGAGCGGGCCTAAGCACAGATACGCAGTATTTT
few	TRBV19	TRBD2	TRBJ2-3	CASSTRTSGGPTDTQYF	TGTGCCAGTAGTACCCGGACTAGCGGGGGACCCACAGATACGCAGTATTTT
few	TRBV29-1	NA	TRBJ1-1	CSVELTRTDTEAFF	TGCAGCGTTGAACTGACCCGGACGGACACTGAAGCTTTCTTT
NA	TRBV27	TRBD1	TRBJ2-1	CASRTGTGYFF	TGTGCCAGCAGGACCGGGACAGGCTATTTCTTC
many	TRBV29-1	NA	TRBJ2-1	CSVASAPPNEQFF	TGCAGCGTTGCCAGCGCACCACCCAATGAGCAGTTCTTC
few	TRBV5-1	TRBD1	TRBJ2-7	CASSLFPGQGRNEQYF	TGCGCCAGCAGCTTGTTTCCTGGACAGGGAAGGAACGAGCAGTACTTC
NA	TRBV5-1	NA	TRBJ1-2	CASSLEEDGYTF	TGCGCCAGCAGCTTGGAGGAGGATGGCTACACCTTC
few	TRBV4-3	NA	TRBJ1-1	CASSQVGKEAFF	TGCGCCAGCAGCCAAGTAGGGAAAGAAGCTTTCTTT
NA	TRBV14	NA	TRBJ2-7	CASSQVGGSLGYEQYF	TGTGCCAGCAGCCAAGTGGGTGGCAGTCTTGGCTACGAGCAGTACTTC